These 29 T cell receptor beta chains were all obtained from the same sample, sequenced in a study of blood T cell repertoires in COVID-19. Assay used: immunoSEQ multiplex PCR; TCRdb lists only in-frame clones, some missing. The repertoire includes fewer than 250,000 clones, roughly 83% of them detected once, and 7.4% sits in the top ten. The sample comprised peripheral blood. All receptors derive from a woman between 50 and 59 years old with acute or convalescent COVID-19.

The chain carries TRBV10-2 and TRBJ2-5; 9 bases are shared with TRBD1. The CDR3 consists of 17 residues. Trimming cost V 8 bases and J 3 bases; bases outside gene matches: 16. Per the germline V gene, CDR1 is WSHSY and CDR2 is SAAADI. CDR3 amino acids: CASRTRTGEGFKETQYF. CDR3 DNA: TGCGCCAGCCGGACACGGACAGGGGAAGGGTTCAAAGAGACCCAGTACTTC.

J is TRBJ1-1 and V is TRBV6-1; D is unclear. The germline V gene has CDR1 MNHNS and CDR2 SASEGT. The CDR3 has 13 amino acids. Between the trimmed V and J ends, which lost 1 base and 1 base, there was a span of 4 bases. The CDR3 loop reads CASSEGQNTEAFF. The CDR3 DNA sequence: TGTGCCAGCAGTGAAGGACAGAACACTGAAGCTTTCTTT.

The chain has TRBV19 and TRBJ2-1; D may be TRBD2 (6 bases). The CDR3 is 17 residues long. CDR1 and CDR2 from the germline V gene are LNHDA and SQIVND (reference sequence). Trimming left V 3 bases short and J 15 bases short, with 30 bases between. The CDR3 region is CASSIPHRERASFSLFF. The CDR3 nucleotides read TGTGCCAGTAGTATCCCTCACCGCGAGCGGGCCTCCTTCTCGTTGTTCTTC. The whole variable domain, filled in from reference TRBV19 and TRBJ2-1, reads DGGITQSPKYLFRKEGQNVTLSCEQNLNHDAMYWYRQDPGQGLRLIYYSQIVNDFQKGDIAEGYSVSREKKESFPLTVTSAQKNPTAFYLCASSIPHRERASFSLFFGPGTRLTVL.

V gene TRBV3-1 (or the pseudogene TRBV3-2) combines with J gene TRBJ2-3; D is possibly TRBD2 (7 bases). The CDR3 loop spans 18 amino acids. Germline CDR1 is LGHDT and CDR2 is YNNKEL (reference sequence). The germline V and J ends were trimmed by 1 base and 0 bases, with 17 bases remaining between them. CDR3 in amino acids: CASSQARLGGESTDTQYF. The CDR3 bases are TGTGCCAGCAGCCAAGCTCGGTTAGGGGGGGAGAGCACAGATACGCAGTATTTT.

The chain carries TRBV7-3 and TRBJ2-2, with D perhaps matching TRBD1 (6 bases). The CDR3 has 15 amino acids. Trimming removed 3 bases from V and 3 bases from J, with 11 bases in between. The germline CDR1 and CDR2 sequences are SGHTA and FQGTGA. CDR3: CASSFGGAYTGELFF. The CDR3 bases are TGTGCCAGCAGCTTTGGGGGCGCTTACACCGGGGAGCTGTTTTTT.

The CDR3 DNA reads as TGTGCCAGCACCTCGGGGGGCACAGATACGCAGTATTTT. Its protein is CASTSGGTDTQYF. V is TRBV28 and J is TRBJ2-3, with D maybe TRBD2 (6 bases). Trimming removed 7 bases from V and 1 base from J, with 9 bases in between. From germline, CDR1 is MDHEN and CDR2 SYDVKM. The CDR3 covers 13 residues.

V and J are TRBV30 and TRBJ1-6; no clear D gene. CDR1 and CDR2 (germline): GTSNPN, SVGIG (reference sequence). Trimming shortened V by 2 bases and J by 6 bases, and 8 bases separated the two germline ends. The CDR3 has 13 residues. CDR3 coding DNA: TGTGCCTGGAGTCCCGGGTTTAATTCACCCCTCCACTTT. It is translated as CAWSPGFNSPLHF.

The chain employs TRBV6-5 and TRBJ2-7, with 9 bases lining up with TRBD1. V gave up 6 bases and J gave up 7 bases; unmatched junction bases: 4. CDR1 MNHEY and CDR2 SVGAGI come from the germline V gene. The CDR3 runs 12 residues. The chain's CDR3 is CASRKGTGEQYF. The CDR3 nucleotides are TGTGCCAGCAGGAAAGGGACAGGGGAGCAGTACTTC.

The chain carries TRBV28 and TRBJ1-1; D might be TRBD1 (6 bases). The V end was cut by 3 bases, the J end by 6 bases, with 11 bases between. The CDR3 has 13 amino acids. Germline CDR1 reads MDHEN; CDR2 reads SYDVKM. The CDR3 coding sequence is TGTGCCAGCAGTTTGGGCAGGGGCCCTGAAGCTTTCTTT. Residues: CASSLGRGPEAFF.

The chain carries TRBV19 and TRBJ1-1; D gene ambiguous. CDR3 length: 11 residues. The V gene lost 8 bases and the J gene lost 1 base, with 5 bases spanning the gap. Germline CDR1 reads LNHDA; CDR2 reads SQIVND (reference sequence). The CDR3 nucleotides are TGTGCCAGTTACAGGAACACTGAAGCTTTCTTT. Amino acids: CASYRNTEAFF.

Here the CDR3 DNA reads TGTGCCAGTAGTAGGGAGGGCAATCAGCCCCAGCATTTT. Translated, it gives CASSREGNQPQHF. The gene calls are TRBV19 and TRBJ1-5; no clear D. The CDR3 totals 13 residues. V was clipped by 4 bases and J by 2 bases, with 6 bases between them. Germline values: CDR1 LNHDA, CDR2 SQIVND (reference sequence).

V gene TRBV13 combines with J gene TRBJ1-4; the D gene is possibly TRBD1 (5 bases). The CDR3 runs to 14 residues. Germline loops: CDR1 PRHDT, CDR2 FYEKMQ (reference sequence). V shed 2 bases and J shed 8 bases, with 12 bases lying between them. CDR3 DNA: TGTGCCAGCAGCTTATCCGTAGCAGGGGAAAAACTGTTTTTT. This gives the protein CASSLSVAGEKLFF. Variable domain in full (rest from reference TRBV13 and TRBJ1-4): AAGVIQSPRHLIKEKRETATLKCYPIPRHDTVYWYQQGPGQDPQFLISFYEKMQSDKGSIPDRFSAQQFSDYHSELNMSSLELGDSALYFCASSLSVAGEKLFFGSGTQLSVL.

The chain has TRBV6-5 and TRBJ2-7, with 7 positions matching TRBD1. Per the germline V gene, CDR1 is MNHEY and CDR2 is SVGAGI. J was trimmed by 2 bases and V by 9 bases; bases with no gene match: 7. The CDR3 totals 13 residues. This chain's CDR3 is CASQRDSPYEQYF. The CDR3 DNA is TGTGCCAGTCAGAGGGACAGCCCCTACGAGCAGTACTTC.

V usage is TRBV10-3 and J usage is TRBJ1-3; maybe TRBD1 (5 bases). The CDR3 length is 13 residues. Trimming stripped 4 bases from V and 8 bases from J, with 12 bases between. Germline CDR1 is ENHRY and CDR2 is SYGVKD. CDR3 DNA: TGTGCCATCAGTGTCGGGGGTATGGACACCATATATTTT. Translating it yields CAISVGGMDTIYF.

The chain combines TRBV27 with TRBJ1-4, with 8 bases lining up with TRBD1. V dropped 5 bases and J dropped 3; count of bases not matched to a gene: 5. CDR1 and CDR2 from the germline V gene are MNHEY and SMNVEV (reference sequence). CDR3 length: 15 residues. Written as DNA, the CDR3 is TGTGCCAGCAGTCCCCGCAGGGGGCCTAATGAAAAACTGTTTTTT. This encodes CASSPRRGPNEKLFF. Full variable domain (outside the CDR3, taken from reference TRBV27 and TRBJ1-4): EAQVTQNPRYLITVTGKKLTVTCSQNMNHEYMSWYRQDPGLGLRQIYYSMNVEVTDKGDVPEGYKVSRKEKRNFPLILESPSPNQTSLYFCASSPRRGPNEKLFFGSGTQLSVL.

This clone was observed once. V usage is TRBV10-1 and J usage is TRBJ2-6; weak D call: TRBD1 (6 bases). CDR1 is WNHNN and CDR2 is SYGVQD in the germline V gene (reference sequence). The CDR3 runs to 15 residues. V lost 4 bases, J lost 3 bases, and 10 bases lay in between. CDR3 sequence reads: CASSAQGSGANVLTF. The CDR3 nucleotides read TGCGCCAGCAGTGCCCAGGGGAGTGGGGCCAACGTCCTGACTTTC.

This clone was found a few times. The chain uses TRBV7-2 and TRBJ1-2, with a tentative D call TRBD1 (5 bases). This CDR3 region has 13 residues. The germline gives CDR1 SGHTA, CDR2 FQGNSA. Trimming stripped 0 bases from V and 6 bases from J, with 8 bases between. The CDR3 spells CASSLALDNGYTF. CDR3 DNA: TGTGCCAGCAGCTTAGCGCTGGACAATGGCTACACCTTC.

This chain connects TRBV25-1 to TRBJ2-3; weak D call: TRBD2 (5 bases). The CDR3 runs 13 residues. Germline V lookup: CDR1 MGHDK, CDR2 SYGVNS. The germline V and J ends were trimmed by 4 bases and 3 bases, with 8 bases remaining between them. The CDR3 sequence: CASSVPGTDTQYF. The CDR3 bases are TGTGCCAGCAGTGTACCGGGAACAGATACGCAGTATTTT. Together with reference TRBV25-1 and TRBJ2-3, the CDR3 gives the full variable domain: EADIYQTPRYLVIGTGKKITLECSQTMGHDKMYWYQQDPGMELHLIHYSYGVNSTEKGDLSSESTVSRIRTEHFPLTLESARPSHTSQYLCASSVPGTDTQYFGPGTRLTVL.

The V gene is TRBV6-5, the J gene TRBJ2-7; 7 positions agree with TRBD1. The germline gives CDR1 MNHEY, CDR2 SVGAGI. V was pared by 6 bases and J by 4 bases, with 6 bases of the junction left unmatched. This CDR3 region has 13 residues. The CDR3 loop reads CASSRDRAYEQYF. The CDR3 DNA reads TGTGCCAGCAGCCGTGACAGGGCTTACGAGCAGTACTTC.

The chain recombines TRBV6-6 with TRBJ1-4; the D is unclear. The CDR3 totals 14 residues. Germline lookup yields CDR1 MNHNY and CDR2 SVGAGI (reference sequence). Trimming removed 6 bases at V and 0 bases at J, with 8 bases between. DNA of the CDR3: TGTGCCAGCAGCTCCTATGCAACTAATGAAAAACTGTTTTTT. Translation: CASSSYATNEKLFF.

This rearrangement joins TRBV28 to TRBJ1-5; D is uncertain. Germline assignment: CDR1 MDHEN and CDR2 SYDVKM. The CDR3 has 17 residues. Trimming cost V 5 bases and J 7 bases, with 24 bases left between them. In nucleotides, the CDR3 is TGTGCCAGCAGTCCCGCCAGTGGGGAACTGGGAGGGCAGCCCCAGCATTTT. Amino acid sequence: CASSPASGELGGQPQHF.

The chain has TRBV15 and TRBJ1-5; 9 bases are shared with TRBD1. V was pared by 9 bases and J by 4 bases, with 10 bases of the junction left unmatched. Per the germline V gene, CDR1 is LNHNV and CDR2 is YYDKDF (reference sequence). CDR3 length equals 15 residues. This CDR3 reads CATNSGTGKNQPQHF. The CDR3, as DNA: TGTGCCACAAATTCCGGGACAGGGAAAAATCAGCCCCAGCATTTT. The variable domain in full, with the rest retrieved from reference TRBV15 and TRBJ1-5, is DAMVIQNPRYQVTQFGKPVTLSCSQTLNHNVMYWYQQKSSQAPKLLFHYYDKDFNNEADTPDNFQSRRPNTSFCFLDIRSPGLGDTAMYLCATNSGTGKNQPQHFGDGTRLSIL.

This chain links TRBV5-8 with TRBJ2-3; 11 bases are a match to TRBD2. Germline lookup yields CDR1 SGHTS and CDR2 YDEGEE. V was clipped by 2 bases and J by 4 bases; unmatched bases: 9. The length of the CDR3 is 17 residues. The CDR3 nucleotides read TGTGCCAGCAGCTTTGCTAGCGGGGGGACAAGGGCAGATACGCAGTATTTT. It encodes CASSFASGGTRADTQYF.

This clone occurred many times. This sequence joins TRBV18 and TRBJ2-1; possibly TRBD2 for D (5 bases). CDR1 and CDR2 from the germline V gene are KGHSH and LQKENI. This CDR3 contains 13 residues. Trimming removed 2 bases at V and 8 bases at J, with 10 bases between. CDR3 region: CASSPASWDEQFF. The CDR3 nucleotides are TGTGCCAGCTCACCAGCTAGCTGGGATGAGCAGTTCTTC.

This chain joins TRBV11-2 and TRBJ1-2; D is ambiguous. V gave up 1 base and J gave up 12 bases, with 18 bases separating them. In germline, CDR1 is SGHAT, CDR2 FQNNGV. This CDR3 spans 14 amino acids. CDR3 protein: CASSLAGVKRFHTF. CDR3 DNA sequence: TGTGCCAGCAGCTTAGCCGGGGTAAAGAGGTTCCACACCTTC.

This clone is a singleton in its sample. This sequence joins TRBV18 and TRBJ1-6, with 9 bases fitting TRBD1. Germline CDR1 and CDR2: KGHSH and LQKENI. The CDR3 length is 15 residues. V lost 3 bases to trimming and J lost 11 bases; unmatched junction nucleotides: 8. CDR3 DNA: TGTGCCAGCTCACCCGGGACAGGGAATTTCACACCCCTCCACTTT. As protein: CASSPGTGNFTPLHF.

V and J are TRBV30 and TRBJ2-2, with 7 bases lining up with TRBD1. Germline-derived CDR1 and CDR2 are GTSNPN and SVGIG (reference sequence). V lost 5 bases, J lost 2 bases, and 5 bases stayed unmatched. The CDR3 spans 14 residues. The CDR3 loop is CAWGTVLNTGELFF. CDR3 coding DNA: TGTGCCTGGGGGACAGTCTTAAACACCGGGGAGCTGTTTTTT. The whole variable domain, remainder taken from reference TRBV30 and TRBJ2-2, is SQTIHQWPATLVQPVGSPLSLECTVEGTSNPNLYWYRQAAGRGLQLLFYSVGIGQISSEVPQNLSASRPQDRQFILSSKKLLLSDSGFYLCAWGTVLNTGELFFGEGSRLTVL.

The chain recombines TRBV5-4 with TRBJ1-3; D unresolved. CDR1 SGHNT and CDR2 YYREEE come from the germline V gene (reference sequence). This CDR3 comprises 15 residues. Deletions cut 1 base from V and 0 bases from J, with 8 bases between. Here the CDR3 reads CASSLPPNSGNTIYF. CDR3 DNA: TGTGCCAGCAGCTTGCCCCCAAACTCTGGAAACACCATATATTTT.

The J gene is TRBJ2-3, the V gene TRBV11-3, with D uncertain. This CDR3 spans 14 amino acids. V lost 5 bases to trimming and J lost 1 base, with 10 bases between them. The germline V gene encodes CDR1 SGHNT and CDR2 YENEEA. CDR3 DNA sequence: TGTGCCAGCAGCCCCACGGCGGGCACAGATACGCAGTATTTT. Its translation: CASSPTAGTDTQYF. The entire variable domain, with the rest obtained from reference TRBV11-3 and TRBJ2-3, is as follows: EAGVVQSPRYKIIEKKQPVAFWCNPISGHNTLYWYLQNLGQGPELLIRYENEEAVDDSQLPKDRFSAERLKGVDSTLKIQPAELGDSAVYLCASSPTAGTDTQYFGPGTRLTVL.